This paragraph covers one T cell receptor (beta chain) sequence. The data originate from a study of technical replicates of blood from several donors. Germline assignment: CDR1 KGHSH and CDR2 LQKENI. V shed 6 bases and J shed 4 bases, with 18 bases lying between them. The CDR3 sequence is 15 residues long. Some clones are missing from TCRdb's copy, which holds only in-frame ones; the method was immunoSEQ multiplex PCR. The table includes tens of thousands of clones, approximately 93% detected once. Sequencing was done on a sample of PBMCs. The genes are TRBV18 and TRBJ1-1, with a tentative D call TRBD1 (5 bases). The receptor's source is a human donor in good health. Some clones in this sample may be carry-over from other donors' samples. The CDR3, as DNA: TGTGCCAGCTCCCCCATGGGGGGGAGTGGCACTGAAGCTTTCTTT. Protein sequence: CASSPMGGSGTEAFF.